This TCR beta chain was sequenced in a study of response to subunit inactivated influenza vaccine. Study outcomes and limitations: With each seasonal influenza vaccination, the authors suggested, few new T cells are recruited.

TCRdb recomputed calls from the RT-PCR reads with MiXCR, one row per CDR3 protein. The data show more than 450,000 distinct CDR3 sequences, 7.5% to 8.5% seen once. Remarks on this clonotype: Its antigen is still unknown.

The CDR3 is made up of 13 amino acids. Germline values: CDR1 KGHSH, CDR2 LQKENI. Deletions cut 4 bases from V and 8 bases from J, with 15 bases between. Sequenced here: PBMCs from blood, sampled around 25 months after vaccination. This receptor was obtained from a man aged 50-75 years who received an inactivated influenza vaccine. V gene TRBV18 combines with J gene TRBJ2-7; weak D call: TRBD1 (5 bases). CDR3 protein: CASSQQDLSKQYF. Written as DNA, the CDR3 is TGTGCCAGCTCACAACAGGACCTCTCCAAGCAGTACTTC. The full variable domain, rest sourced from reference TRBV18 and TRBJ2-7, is NAGVMQNPRHLVRRRGQEARLRCSPMKGHSHVYWYRQLPEEGLKFMVYLQKENIIDESGMPKERFSAEFPKEGPSILRIQQVVRGDSAAYFCASSQQDLSKQYFGPGTRLTVT.